Listed below are T cell receptor beta chains from one sample, sequenced in a study of CD8+ T cells in alopecia areata. Method: immunoSEQ multiplex PCR; TCRdb's copy keeps in-frame clones and lacks some. The table has 150,000 to 200,000 clones, 50% to 75% seen once; the top ten hold about 14%. The source was CD4+ T cells sorted from blood, collected at week 0. These receptor sequences come from a human donor with alopecia areata. Each CDR3 is given with its conserved first and last residue. A D gene is named only where the DNA matches it firmly. Part of the rows lack a size; the others show once, few, many or a class for expanded clones.

>-|TRBJ1-6|TRBV19|-
CASNRARNSPLHF
TGTGCCAGCAATCGGGCCCGTAATTCACCCCTCCACTTT
>TRBD2|TRBJ2-2|TRBV30|-
CAWSQLAGVGELFF
TGTGCCTGGAGTCAACTAGCGGGGGTCGGGGAGCTGTTTTTT
>-|TRBJ1-6|TRBV6-5|-
CTSSQGRNSPLHF
TGTACCAGCAGTCAGGGGAGGAATTCACCCCTCCACTTT
>-|TRBJ1-3|TRBV29-1|few
CSVGSSGNTIYF
TGCAGCGTTGGTAGCTCTGGAAACACCATATATTTT
>-|TRBJ1-6|TRBV15|-
CATSRDRAYNSPLHF
TGTGCCACCAGCAGAGATCGGGCGTATAATTCACCCCTCCACTTT
>-|TRBJ2-7|TRBV5-1|-
CASSLSPRYEQYF
TGCGCCAGCAGCTTGAGCCCCCGCTACGAGCAGTACTTC
>-|TRBJ1-1|TRBV30|few
CAWSVLGRAVRHTEAFF
TGTGCCTGGAGTGTTCTGGGCAGGGCAGTCCGGCACACTGAAGCTTTCTTT
>-|TRBJ2-3|TRBV11-2|-
CASSRGEGTQYF
TGTGCCAGCAGCAGGGGGGAGGGTACGCAGTATTTT
>-|TRBJ1-5|TRBV4-1|-
CASSQVLNQPQHF
TGCGCCAGCAGCCAAGTGTTAAATCAGCCCCAGCATTTT
>TRBD1|TRBJ1-6|TRBV10-3|few
CAISDRGKENSPLHF
TGTGCCATCAGTGACAGGGGGAAGGAGAATTCACCCCTCCACTTT
>-|TRBJ2-7|TRBV10-2|-
CASSRASVGEQYF
TGCGCCAGCAGTAGGGCTAGCGTGGGTGAGCAGTACTTC
>-|TRBJ2-7|TRBV29-1|few
CSVRLGSSYEQYF
TGCAGCGTTCGACTGGGATCCTCCTACGAGCAGTACTTC
>-|TRBJ2-2|TRBV10-3|-
CAISESDVATGELFF
TGTGCCATCAGTGAGTCGGACGTAGCCACCGGGGAGCTGTTTTTT
>-|TRBJ1-3|TRBV29-1|-
CSAQAPAPGNTIYF
TGCAGCGCCCAGGCCCCAGCCCCTGGAAACACCATATATTTT
>TRBD1|TRBJ1-1|TRBV6-5|-
CASSYSGQMNTEAFF
TGTGCCAGCAGTTACTCGGGACAGATGAACACTGAAGCTTTCTTT
>-|TRBJ1-1|TRBV30|-
CAWSTQGNTEAFF
TGTGCCTGGAGCACACAGGGGAACACTGAAGCTTTCTTT
>-|TRBJ2-7|TRBV5-1|-
CASSPSDITYEQYF
TGCGCCAGCAGCCCCTCGGACATAACCTACGAGCAGTACTTC
>TRBD1|TRBJ2-3|TRBV29-1|few
CSGTGSDTQYF
TGCAGCGGGACAGGGTCAGATACGCAGTATTTT
>-|TRBJ1-5|TRBV6-5|-
CASSQALGGQPQHF
TGTGCCAGCAGTCAGGCGTTGGGAGGTCAGCCCCAGCATTTT
>TRBD1|TRBJ1-2|TRBV19|-
CASRQGDYGYTF
TGTGCCAGTCGACAGGGGGACTATGGCTACACCTTC
>-|TRBJ2-3|TRBV7-9|-
CASSLILGGSTDTQYF
TGTGCCAGCAGCTTAATTCTAGGGGGAAGCACAGATACGCAGTATTTT
>TRBD1|TRBJ1-5|TRBV29-1|-
CSVQGEGNQPQHF
TGCAGCGTACAGGGGGAGGGCAATCAGCCCCAGCATTTT
>-|TRBJ2-1|TRBV5-1|-
CASSPDTQQFF
TGCGCCAGCAGCCCTGACACCCAGCAGTTCTTC
>TRBD1|TRBJ1-5|TRBV4-2|-
CASSQDQGASQPQHF
TGTGCCAGCAGCCAAGATCAGGGGGCGAGTCAGCCCCAGCATTTT
>-|TRBJ1-1|TRBV5-1|-
CASSLIRGMNTEAFF
TGCGCCAGCAGCTTGATTAGGGGAATGAACACTGAAGCTTTCTTT
>-|TRBJ2-6|TRBV5-6|-
CASSLYSSGANVLTF
TGTGCCAGCAGCTTGTACTCCTCTGGGGCCAACGTCCTGACTTTC
>-|TRBJ2-1|TRBV4-3|-
CASSLPSGPRFF
TGCGCCAGCAGTCTTCCGAGTGGCCCCAGGTTCTTC
>-|TRBJ2-1|TRBV30|-
CAWSQYNEQFF
TGTGCCTGGAGTCAATATAATGAGCAGTTCTTC
>-|TRBJ2-7|TRBV6-1|-
CASKRKGLHSYEQYF
TGTGCCAGCAAGAGAAAGGGGCTTCACTCCTACGAGCAGTACTTC
>-|TRBJ1-5|TRBV7-6|-
CASSLGGPQPQHF
TGTGCCAGCAGCTTAGGCGGGCCTCAGCCCCAGCATTTT
>TRBD1|TRBJ2-1|TRBV15|-
CATSRDQGVADEQFF
TGTGCCACCAGCAGAGATCAGGGGGTAGCAGATGAGCAGTTCTTC
>-|TRBJ2-3|TRBV29-1|-
CSVPKGDTQYF
TGCAGCGTTCCGAAAGGAGATACGCAGTATTTT
>TRBD1|TRBJ2-7|TRBV25-1|-
CASRPGQGTYEQYF
TGTGCCAGCAGACCCGGACAGGGGACCTACGAGCAGTACTTC
>-|TRBJ2-4|TRBV19|few
CASSLGGALAKNIQYF
TGTGCCAGTAGTCTTGGAGGAGCACTAGCCAAAAACATTCAGTACTTC
>TRBD1|TRBJ2-7|TRBV15|-
CATSRDPVAGGTEQYF
TGTGCCACCAGCAGAGATCCTGTCGCAGGGGGCACCGAGCAGTACTTC
>-|TRBJ2-6|TRBV11-1|-
CASSLESSGANVLTF
TGTGCCAGCAGCTTAGAAAGCTCTGGGGCCAACGTCCTGACTTTC
>-|TRBJ2-7|TRBV7-2|-
CASSLGPSSYEQYF
TGTGCCAGCAGCTTAGGGCCTAGCAGCTACGAGCAGTACTTC